Listed here is a single T cell receptor (beta chain). No antigen is known for it. The source of the sample is a study of post-analysis software for immune sequencing data. Regarding the study as a whole: There were five TRBV segments more frequent in patients than controls, and TRBV5-6, TRBV5-1 and TRBV20-1 were among them.

The V end lost 5 bases, the J end lost 9 bases, and 10 bases lay between the germline ends. The CDR3 consists of 12 residues. CDR1 is SGHVS and CDR2 is FNYEAQ in the germline V gene. Unique molecular identifiers had been added to the TCR beta cDNA libraries. TCRdb ran MiXCR on the PCR reads and lists one entry per CDR3 protein. The sample gives roughly 600,000 distinct CDR3 sequences, around 44% of which show up once; 1.5% to 2% is in the top ten. The genes are TRBV7-6 and TRBJ2-2, with D uncertain. The source of this sequence is a girl between 5 and 17 years old with multiple sclerosis. Sequencing was done on a sample of blood. CDR3 protein: CASSDTGWELFF. In nucleotides, the CDR3 is TGTGCCAGCAGCGACACCGGATGGGAGCTGTTTTTT. Together with reference TRBV7-6 and TRBJ2-2, the CDR3 gives the full variable domain: GAGVSQSPRYKVTKRGQDVALRCDPISGHVSLYWYRQALGQGPEFLTYFNYEAQQDKSGLPNDRFSAERPEGSISTLTIQRTEQRDSAMYRCASSDTGWELFFGEGSRLTVL.